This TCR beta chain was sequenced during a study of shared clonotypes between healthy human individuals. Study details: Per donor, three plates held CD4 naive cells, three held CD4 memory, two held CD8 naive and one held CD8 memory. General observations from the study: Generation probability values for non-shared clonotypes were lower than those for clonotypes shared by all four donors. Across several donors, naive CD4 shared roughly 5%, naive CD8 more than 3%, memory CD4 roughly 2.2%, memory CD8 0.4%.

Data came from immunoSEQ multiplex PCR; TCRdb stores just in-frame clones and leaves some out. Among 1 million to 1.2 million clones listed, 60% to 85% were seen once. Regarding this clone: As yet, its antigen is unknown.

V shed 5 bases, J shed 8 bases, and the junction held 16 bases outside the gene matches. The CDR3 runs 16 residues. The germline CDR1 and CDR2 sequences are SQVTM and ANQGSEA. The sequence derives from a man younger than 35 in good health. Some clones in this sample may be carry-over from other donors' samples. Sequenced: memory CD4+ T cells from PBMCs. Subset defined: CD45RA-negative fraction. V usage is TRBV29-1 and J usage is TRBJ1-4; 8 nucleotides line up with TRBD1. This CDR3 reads CSVSVRPGGAWEKLFF. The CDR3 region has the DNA TGCAGCGTTTCCGTACGTCCAGGGGGCGCATGGGAAAAACTGTTTTTT.